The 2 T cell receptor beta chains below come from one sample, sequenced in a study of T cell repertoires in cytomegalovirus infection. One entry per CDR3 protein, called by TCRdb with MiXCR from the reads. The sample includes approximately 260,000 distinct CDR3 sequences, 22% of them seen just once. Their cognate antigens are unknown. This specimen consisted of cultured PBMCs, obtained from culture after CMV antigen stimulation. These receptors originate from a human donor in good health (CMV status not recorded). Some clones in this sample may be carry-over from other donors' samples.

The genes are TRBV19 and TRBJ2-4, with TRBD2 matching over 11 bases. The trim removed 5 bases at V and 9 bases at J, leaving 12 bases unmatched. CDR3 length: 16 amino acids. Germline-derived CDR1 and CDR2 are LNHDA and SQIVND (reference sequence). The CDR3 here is CASSQPTSGKMGIQYF. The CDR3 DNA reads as TGTGCCAGTAGTCAACCGACTAGCGGGAAAATGGGCATTCAGTACTTC.

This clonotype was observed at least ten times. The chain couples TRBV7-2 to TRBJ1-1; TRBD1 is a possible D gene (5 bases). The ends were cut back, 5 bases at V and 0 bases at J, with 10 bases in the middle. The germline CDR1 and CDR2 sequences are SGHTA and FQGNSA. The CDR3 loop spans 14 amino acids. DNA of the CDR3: TGTGCCAGCAGCCGGGACGGAATGAACACTGAAGCTTTCTTT. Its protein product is CASSRDGMNTEAFF.